The 20 T cell receptor beta chains below all came from one sample that was sequenced in a study of CD8 T cell repertoires and HIV-1 epitope variants. No cognate antigen is known for these TCRs. The assay was immunoSEQ multiplex PCR, and TCRdb's table has in-frame clones only and misses some. The sample has some 4,300 clones, 55% to 70% seen once. What was sequenced was cultured CD8+ T cells derived from PBMCs. These receptors all stem from a male donor with HIV.

This chain links TRBV6-1 with TRBJ2-4, with 16 bases matching TRBD2. V shed 0 bases, J shed 8 bases, and the junction held 10 bases outside the gene matches. Germline values: CDR1 MNHNS, CDR2 SASEGT. The CDR3 has 19 amino acids. The CDR3 nucleotides are TGTGCCAGCAGTGAAGCTACCCTCGGGACTAGCGGGAGGGCCTACATTCAGTACTTC. Protein: CASSEATLGTSGRAYIQYF.

The J gene is TRBJ2-1, the V gene TRBV19; a weak D match, TRBD2 (5 bases). The germline CDR1 and CDR2 sequences are LNHDA and SQIVND (reference sequence). The germline V and J ends were trimmed by 3 bases and 4 bases, with 7 bases remaining between them. CDR3 length equals 13 residues. The CDR3 nucleotides are TGTGCCAGTAGTATCGGGGATTACAATGAGCAGTTCTTC. Protein: CASSIGDYNEQFF. Full variable domain (missing parts from reference TRBV19 and TRBJ2-1): DGGITQSPKYLFRKEGQNVTLSCEQNLNHDAMYWYRQDPGQGLRLIYYSQIVNDFQKGDIAEGYSVSREKKESFPLTVTSAQKNPTAFYLCASSIGDYNEQFFGPGTRLTVL.

The gene calls are TRBV28 and TRBJ2-7; TRBD2 might be the D (6 bases). The CDR3 totals 14 residues. Between the trimmed V and J ends, which lost 5 bases and 2 bases, there was a span of 13 bases. Germline V gene sequence: CDR1 MDHEN, CDR2 SYDVKM. This CDR3 is CASSPLAGTYEQYF. CDR3 in DNA: TGTGCCAGCAGTCCCCTCGCGGGGACCTACGAGCAGTACTTC.

The chain employs TRBV9 and TRBJ2-2, with 14 bases that match TRBD2. J was trimmed by 2 bases and V by 0 bases; bases with no gene match: 9. Germline V lookup: CDR1 SGDLS, CDR2 YYNGEE. This CDR3 comprises 20 residues. The CDR3 spells CASSVVSLGTSGGNTGELFF. CDR3 bases: TGTGCCAGCAGCGTAGTTTCTCTTGGGACTAGCGGGGGAAACACCGGGGAGCTGTTTTTT.

The chain uses TRBV4-3 and TRBJ1-1; no clear D gene. Trimming took off 0 bases at V and 0 bases at J, with 11 bases between the two ends. The CDR3 loop spans 16 amino acids. Germline V gene sequence: CDR1 LGHNA, CDR2 YSLEER. CDR3 sequence reads: CASSQDDEHLNTEAFF. CDR3 in DNA: TGCGCCAGCAGCCAAGATGATGAACACCTGAACACTGAAGCTTTCTTT.

This CDR3 is CASSPRGSYEQYF. CDR3 sequence (DNA): TGTGCCAGCAGCCCGAGGGGCTCCTACGAGCAGTACTTC. The V call is TRBV6-5, the J call TRBJ2-7; D may be TRBD1 or TRBD2 (5 bases each). V was clipped by 6 bases and J by 0 bases, with 9 bases between them. The length of the CDR3 is 13 residues. Germline V gives CDR1 MNHEY, CDR2 SVGAGI.

The rearrangement links TRBV14 to TRBJ2-1; D possibly corresponds to TRBD2 (5 bases). CDR1 is SGHDN, CDR2 FVKESK, per germline. Deletions cut 3 bases from V and 6 bases from J, with 12 bases between. This CDR3 comprises 14 residues. The CDR3 region is CASSHIGEVNEQFF. The CDR3 nucleotides are TGTGCCAGCAGCCACATCGGGGAAGTCAATGAGCAGTTCTTC. The variable domain in full, with the rest retrieved from reference TRBV14 and TRBJ2-1, is EAGVTQFPSHSVIEKGQTVTLRCDPISGHDNLYWYRRVMGKEIKFLLHFVKESKQDESGMPNNRFLAERTGGTYSTLKVQPAELEDSGVYFCASSHIGEVNEQFFGPGTRLTVL.

This clone appeared a few times. Its ends do not fully match the called genes, so a read error is possible. The chain is built from TRBV7-7 and TRBJ2-7; either TRBD1 or TRBD2 may supply D (5 bases each). This CDR3 contains 16 residues. Germline V gives CDR1 SSHAT, CDR2 FNYEAQ (reference sequence). The DNA of the CDR3 is TGTGCTAGCAGCTTAGGGACCGGGACCCTTGCACACGAGCAGTACTTC. Translated, it gives CASSLGTGTLAHEQYF. Full variable domain (missing parts from reference TRBV7-7 and TRBJ2-7): GAGVSQSPRYKVTKRGQDVTLRCDPISSHATLYWYQQALGQGPEFLTYFNYEAQPDKSGLPSDRFSAERPEGSISTLTIQRTEQRDSAMYRCASSLGTGTLAHEQYFGPGTRLTVT.

This clone was found a few times. The chain is built from TRBV29-1 and TRBJ1-3; D is unclear. The ends were cut back, 4 bases at V and 0 bases at J, with 7 bases in the middle. Germline values: CDR1 SQVTM, CDR2 ANQGSEA. CDR3 length: 13 amino acids. CDR3 in amino acids: CSVVLPSGNTIYF. DNA for the CDR3: TGCAGCGTTGTACTTCCCTCTGGAAACACCATATATTTT.

The chain uses TRBV27 and TRBJ2-1; TRBD1 matches 10 bases. The CDR3 spans 16 residues. The ends lost 6 bases at V and 7 bases at J; junction bases unmatched: 12. CDR1 and CDR2 from the germline V gene are MNHEY and SMNVEV (reference sequence). The CDR3 sequence: CASSPPGTGARNEQFF. CDR3 DNA: TGTGCCAGCAGCCCACCTGGGACAGGGGCTCGAAATGAGCAGTTCTTC.

This clone has only a few counts. CDR3 bases: TGTGCCAGCAGCCAGGGGCCCTACGAGCAGTACTTC. This encodes CASSQGPYEQYF. The chain recombines TRBV27 with TRBJ2-7; tentatively, D is TRBD1 (6 bases). V was clipped by 6 bases and J by 2 bases, with 8 bases between them. CDR3 length: 12 residues. Germline CDR1 MNHEY, CDR2 SMNVEV (reference sequence).

As DNA, the CDR3 is TGTGCCAGCAGCCAGGGACAGGGGAGCTACGAGCAGTACTTC. Protein sequence: CASSQGQGSYEQYF. The rearrangement uses TRBV5-6 and TRBJ2-7; TRBD1 aligns across 10 bases. J was trimmed by 3 bases and V by 4 bases; bases with no gene match: 4. Germline V CDR1 and CDR2: SGHDT, YYEEEE. There are 14 residues in the CDR3.

The chain recombines TRBV5-4 with TRBJ2-2, with D tentatively TRBD1 or TRBD2 (5 bases each). The germline V gene encodes CDR1 SGHNT and CDR2 YYREEE (reference sequence). This CDR3 comprises 12 residues. V was pared by 10 bases and J by 9 bases, with 16 bases between. CDR3 sequence: CAGGIGSRELFF. DNA of the CDR3: TGTGCCGGGGGAATCGGGTCCCGGGAGCTGTTTTTT.

The V and J genes are TRBV4-3 and TRBJ2-2; D may be TRBD1 (5 bases). Germline CDR1 reads LGHNA; CDR2 reads YSLEER. There are 15 residues in the CDR3. V lost 4 bases to trimming and J lost 6 bases, with 15 bases between them. CDR3 DNA: TGCGCCAGCAGCCCCACAGGCCTAGGGGCCGGGGAGCTGTTTTTT. Encoded protein: CASSPTGLGAGELFF.

This clone showed up just once. The genes are TRBV5-1 and TRBJ2-1; D uncertain. CDR3 length: 15 amino acids. CDR1 is SGHRS, CDR2 YFSETQ, per germline. V was shortened by 0 bases and J by 2 bases, with 9 bases between the two germline ends. The CDR3 nucleotides are TGCGCCAGCAGCTTGGAAGGAGAGACCTACAATGAGCAGTTCTTC. Its translation: CASSLEGETYNEQFF.

Only one count was recorded for this clone. This chain links TRBV7-9 with TRBJ1-5, with D uncertain. Trimming stripped 1 base from V and 4 bases from J, with 2 bases between. Germline lookup yields CDR1 SEHNR and CDR2 FQNEAQ (reference sequence). This CDR3 has 12 residues. The CDR3, as DNA: TGTGCCAGCAGCTTAGAGAATCAGCCCCAGCATTTT. Translating it yields CASSLENQPQHF.

The rearrangement links TRBV2 to TRBJ2-5, with a possible D match to TRBD2 (5 bases). The V and J ends lost 8 bases and 2 bases respectively, with 12 bases between them. The V gene's germline CDR1 is SNHLY and CDR2 FYNNEI. The length of the CDR3 is 13 residues. CDR3 loop: CASSGSPQETQYF. DNA of the CDR3: TGTGCCAGCTCGGGGTCACCGCAAGAGACCCAGTACTTC.

This sequence joins TRBV27 and TRBJ1-1; no clear D gene. From germline, CDR1 is MNHEY and CDR2 SMNVEV (reference sequence). Trimming stripped 3 bases from V and 1 base from J, with 9 bases between. The CDR3 has 14 residues. CDR3 DNA: TGTGCCAGCAGTTTTCTGACGGCGAACACTGAAGCTTTCTTT. Translation: CASSFLTANTEAFF.

This chain links TRBV6-5 with TRBJ1-2; D is perhaps TRBD1 (5 bases). Germline V gives CDR1 MNHEY, CDR2 SVGAGI. Trimming removed 0 bases at V and 2 bases at J, with 10 bases between. The CDR3 has 15 residues. CDR3 protein: CASSYSGGTNYGYTF. The CDR3 nucleotides are TGTGCCAGCAGTTACTCGGGGGGTACCAACTATGGCTACACCTTC.

The V call is TRBV7-9, the J call TRBJ2-7, with 9 bases identical to TRBD1. The CDR3 totals 16 residues. The germline gives CDR1 SEHNR, CDR2 FQNEAQ (reference sequence). The V segment lost 4 bases and the J segment 5 bases; nucleotides outside the gene matches: 12. This chain's CDR3 is CASSSTPGTGIHEQYF. CDR3 sequence (DNA): TGTGCCAGCAGCTCAACCCCTGGGACAGGGATCCACGAGCAGTACTTC.